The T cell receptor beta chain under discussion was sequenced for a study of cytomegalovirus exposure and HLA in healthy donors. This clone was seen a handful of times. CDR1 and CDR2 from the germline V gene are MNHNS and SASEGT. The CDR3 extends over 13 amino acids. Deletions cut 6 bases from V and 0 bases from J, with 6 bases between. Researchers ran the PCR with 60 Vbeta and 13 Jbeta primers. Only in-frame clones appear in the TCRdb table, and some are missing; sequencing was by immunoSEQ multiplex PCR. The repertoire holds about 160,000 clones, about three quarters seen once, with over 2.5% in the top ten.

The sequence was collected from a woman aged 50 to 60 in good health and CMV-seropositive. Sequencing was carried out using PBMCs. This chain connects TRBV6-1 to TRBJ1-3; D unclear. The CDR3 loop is CASRPNSGNTIYF. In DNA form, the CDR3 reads TGTGCCAGCAGGCCTAACTCTGGAAACACCATATATTTT.